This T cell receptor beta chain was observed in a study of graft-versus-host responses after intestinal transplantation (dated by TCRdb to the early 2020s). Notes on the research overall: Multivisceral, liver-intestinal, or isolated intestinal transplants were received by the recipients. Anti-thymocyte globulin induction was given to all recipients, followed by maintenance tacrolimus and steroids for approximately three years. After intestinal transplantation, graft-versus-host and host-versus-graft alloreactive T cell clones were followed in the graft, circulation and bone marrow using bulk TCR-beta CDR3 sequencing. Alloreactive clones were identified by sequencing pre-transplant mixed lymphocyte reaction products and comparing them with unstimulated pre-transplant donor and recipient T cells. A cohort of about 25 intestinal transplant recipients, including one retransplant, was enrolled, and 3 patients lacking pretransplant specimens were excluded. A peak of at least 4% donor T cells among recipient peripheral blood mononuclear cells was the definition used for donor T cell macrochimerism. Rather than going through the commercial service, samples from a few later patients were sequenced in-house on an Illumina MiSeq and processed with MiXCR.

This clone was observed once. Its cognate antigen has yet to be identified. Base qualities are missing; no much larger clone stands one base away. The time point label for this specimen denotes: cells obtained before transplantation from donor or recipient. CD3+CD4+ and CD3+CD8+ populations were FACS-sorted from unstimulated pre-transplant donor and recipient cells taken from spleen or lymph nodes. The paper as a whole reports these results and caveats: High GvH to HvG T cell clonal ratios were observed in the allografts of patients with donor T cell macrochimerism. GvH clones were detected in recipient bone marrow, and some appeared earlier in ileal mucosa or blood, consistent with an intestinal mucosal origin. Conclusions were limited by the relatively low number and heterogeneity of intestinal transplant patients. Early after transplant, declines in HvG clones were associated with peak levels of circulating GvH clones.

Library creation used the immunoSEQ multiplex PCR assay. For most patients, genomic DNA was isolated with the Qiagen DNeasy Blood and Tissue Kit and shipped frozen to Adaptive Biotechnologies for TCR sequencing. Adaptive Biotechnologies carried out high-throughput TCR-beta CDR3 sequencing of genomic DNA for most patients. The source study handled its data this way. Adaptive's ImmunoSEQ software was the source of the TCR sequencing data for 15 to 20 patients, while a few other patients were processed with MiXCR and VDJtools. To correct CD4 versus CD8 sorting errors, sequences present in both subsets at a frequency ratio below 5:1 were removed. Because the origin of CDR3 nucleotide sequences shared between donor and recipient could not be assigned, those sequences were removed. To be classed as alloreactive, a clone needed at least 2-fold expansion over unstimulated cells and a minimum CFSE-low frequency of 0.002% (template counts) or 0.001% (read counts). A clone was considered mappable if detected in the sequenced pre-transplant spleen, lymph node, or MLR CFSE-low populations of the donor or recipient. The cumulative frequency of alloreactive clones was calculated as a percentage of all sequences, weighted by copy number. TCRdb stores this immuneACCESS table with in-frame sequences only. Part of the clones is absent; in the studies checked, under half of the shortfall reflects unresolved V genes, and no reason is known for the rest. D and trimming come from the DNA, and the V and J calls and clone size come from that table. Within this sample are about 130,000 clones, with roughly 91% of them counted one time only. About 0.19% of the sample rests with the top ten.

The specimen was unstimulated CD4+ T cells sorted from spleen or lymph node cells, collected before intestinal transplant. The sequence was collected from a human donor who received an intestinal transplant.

The CDR3 in this case is CASSSNLETQYF. The bases read TGTGCCAGCAGCTCAAACTTAGAGACCCAGTACTTC. The chain links TRBV5-4 with TRBJ2-5, with the D segment identity uncertain. The CDR3 holds 12 amino acids from the cysteine to the phenylalanine. Only the CDR3 DNA is retained, 36 bases long and in frame from the first base. CDR1 and CDR2 (SGHNT, YYREEE) derive from the germline V gene (reference sequence). V was cut back by 3 bases and J by 4 bases, leaving a gap of 7 bases between them.